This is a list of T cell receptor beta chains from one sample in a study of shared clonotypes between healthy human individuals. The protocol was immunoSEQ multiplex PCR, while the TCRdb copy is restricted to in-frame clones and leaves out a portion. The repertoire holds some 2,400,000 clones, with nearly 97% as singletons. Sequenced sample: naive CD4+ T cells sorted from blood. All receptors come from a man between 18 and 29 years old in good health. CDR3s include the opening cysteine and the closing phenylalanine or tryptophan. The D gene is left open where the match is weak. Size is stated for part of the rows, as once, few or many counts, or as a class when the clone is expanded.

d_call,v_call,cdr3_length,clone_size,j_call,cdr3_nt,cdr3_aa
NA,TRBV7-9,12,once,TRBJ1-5,TGTGCCAGCAGCAGCCACACCACGCCCCAGCATTTT,CASSSHTTPQHF
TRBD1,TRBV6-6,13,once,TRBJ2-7,TGTGCCAGCAGTGTACAGGGGATCTACGAGCAGTACTTC,CASSVQGIYEQYF
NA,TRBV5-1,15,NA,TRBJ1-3,TGCGCCAGCAGCTTGGTGGCGGGCTCTGGAAACACCATATATTTT,CASSLVAGSGNTIYF
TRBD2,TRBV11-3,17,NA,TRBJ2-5,TGTGCCAGCAGCCCTGGTGTTAGCGGGACTATTGTGGAGACCCAGTACTTC,CASSPGVSGTIVETQYF
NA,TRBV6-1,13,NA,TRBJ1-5,TGTGCCAGCAGGTCACAGGGTGGCCAGCCCCAGCATTTT,CASRSQGGQPQHF
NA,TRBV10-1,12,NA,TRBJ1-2,TGCGCCAGCAGTGAGCCCAGATATGGCTACACCTTC,CASSEPRYGYTF
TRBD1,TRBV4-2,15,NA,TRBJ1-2,TGTGCCAGCAGCCAAGGGGTGGCAGGGGGCTATGGCTACACCTTC,CASSQGVAGGYGYTF
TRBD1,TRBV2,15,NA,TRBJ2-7,TGTGCCAGCACCCTACTGGACAGGGTTTACAACGAGCAGTACTTC,CASTLLDRVYNEQYF
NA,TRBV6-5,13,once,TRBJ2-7,TGTGCCAGCAGAGCCCGGGACACGAACGAGCAGTACTTC,CASRARDTNEQYF
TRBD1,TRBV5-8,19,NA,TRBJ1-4,TGTGCCAGCAGCCCCGGAGAGGGGGCGTGGGGTACGGCTAATGAAAAACTGTTTTTT,CASSPGEGAWGTANEKLFF
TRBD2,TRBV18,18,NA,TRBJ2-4,TGTGCCAGCTCACCGCCGGGCGGGAGGGCGCCAGCCAAAAACATTCAGTACTTC,CASSPPGGRAPAKNIQYF
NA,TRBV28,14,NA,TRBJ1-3,TGTGCCAGCAGTTCGACAGATCATGGAAACACCATATATTTT,CASSSTDHGNTIYF
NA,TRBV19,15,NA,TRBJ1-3,TGTGCCAGTAGTACGACGGACAGATCTGGAAACACCATATATTTT,CASSTTDRSGNTIYF
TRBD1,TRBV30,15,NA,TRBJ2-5,TGTGCCTGGAGTGAGCCGACAGGGCTGGGGGAGACCCAGTACTTC,CAWSEPTGLGETQYF
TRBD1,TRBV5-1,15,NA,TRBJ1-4,TGCGCCAGCAGCTTGGGACAGGGGGCAACTGAAAAACTGTTTTTT,CASSLGQGATEKLFF
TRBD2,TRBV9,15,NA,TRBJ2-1,TGTGCCAGCAGCGTAGGGGAGGGAGAGTACAATGAGCAGTTCTTC,CASSVGEGEYNEQFF
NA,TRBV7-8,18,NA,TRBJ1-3,TGTGCCAGCACCGATATCATTCTCCGGGACCACTCTGGAAACACCATATATTTT,CASTDIILRDHSGNTIYF
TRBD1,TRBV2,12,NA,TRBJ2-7,TGTGCCAGCAGTCAGGGGGTGCGGGAGCAGTACTTC,CASSQGVREQYF
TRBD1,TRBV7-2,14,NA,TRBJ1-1,TGTGCCAGCAGCTTAAGGGAGGGGGCCGCTGAAGCTTTCTTT,CASSLREGAAEAFF
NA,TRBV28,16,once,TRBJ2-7,TGTGCCAGCAGTTTACGGATCGGGACGTACTCCTACGAGCAGTACTTC,CASSLRIGTYSYEQYF
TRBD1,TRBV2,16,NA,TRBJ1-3,TGTGCCAGCAGACGGACAGGGGGATTCTCTGGAAACACCATATATTTT,CASRRTGGFSGNTIYF
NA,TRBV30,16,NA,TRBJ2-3,TGTGCCTGGAACTACCCATCAGGCGCAAAGTGGGATACGCAGTATTTT,CAWNYPSGAKWDTQYF
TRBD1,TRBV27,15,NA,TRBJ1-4,TGTGCCAGCAGTTTACTACGACAGGGTGGAGAAAAACTGTTTTTT,CASSLLRQGGEKLFF
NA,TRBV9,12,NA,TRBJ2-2,TGTGCCAGCAGCGCCCTTGGCGGGGAGCTGTTTTTT,CASSALGGELFF
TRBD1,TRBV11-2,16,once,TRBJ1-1,TGTGCCAGCAGCTTTAGGCCAACAGGGGTTCTACCTGAAGCTTTCTTT,CASSFRPTGVLPEAFF
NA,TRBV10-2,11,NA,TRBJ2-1,TGCGCCAACACTCAGTCAGGGGAGCAGTTCTTC,CANTQSGEQFF
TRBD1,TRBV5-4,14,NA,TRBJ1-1,TGTGCCAGCAGCCCGGACAGGGGGAACACTGAAGCTTTCTTT,CASSPDRGNTEAFF
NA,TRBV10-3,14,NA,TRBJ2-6,TGTGCCATCAGTGAGGGTGAGGGGCCCAACGTCCTGACTTTC,CAISEGEGPNVLTF
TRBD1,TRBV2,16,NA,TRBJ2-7,TGTGCCAGCAACGTTGCAACCGGGACAGGTTCCTACGAGCAGTACTTC,CASNVATGTGSYEQYF
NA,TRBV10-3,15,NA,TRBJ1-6,TGTGCCATCAGTCCCAGGGACCCCTATAATTCACCCCTCCACTTT,CAISPRDPYNSPLHF
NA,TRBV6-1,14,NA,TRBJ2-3,TGTGCCAGCAGTTTTTCTGGGGGCACAGATACGCAGTATTTT,CASSFSGGTDTQYF
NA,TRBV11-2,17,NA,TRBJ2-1,TGTGCCAGCAGCTTAGCGGGGCAAATGAGCTCCTACAATGAGCAGTTCTTC,CASSLAGQMSSYNEQFF
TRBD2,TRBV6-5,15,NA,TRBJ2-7,TGTGCCAGCAGTTCCCCGGGACTAGCGGCCTACGAGCAGTACTTC,CASSSPGLAAYEQYF
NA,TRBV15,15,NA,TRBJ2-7,TGTGCCACCAGCAGAGATGGGGGCCGGGACCACGAGCAGTACTTC,CATSRDGGRDHEQYF
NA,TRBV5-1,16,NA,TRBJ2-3,TGCGCCAGCAGCTTGGCCGACGTGGTGAGCACAGATACGCAGTATTTT,CASSLADVVSTDTQYF
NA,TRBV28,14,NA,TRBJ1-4,TGTGCCAGCAGTTTATCCGGCCCTCGGGAAAAACTGTTTTTT,CASSLSGPREKLFF
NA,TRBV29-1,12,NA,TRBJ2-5,TGCAGCGTTGAACCTGGAGGCGAGACCCAGTACTTC,CSVEPGGETQYF
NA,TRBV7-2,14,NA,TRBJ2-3,TGTGCCAGCAGCTTAGGACAACTAACAGATACGCAGTATTTT,CASSLGQLTDTQYF
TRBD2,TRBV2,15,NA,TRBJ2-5,TGTGCCAGCAGGGGACTAGCGGGGGAGGCAGAGACCCAGTACTTC,CASRGLAGEAETQYF
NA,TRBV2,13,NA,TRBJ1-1,TGTGCCAGCAGTGTTTTAAGACCCACTGAAGCTTTCTTT,CASSVLRPTEAFF
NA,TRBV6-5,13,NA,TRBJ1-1,TGTGCCAGCAGCCCGCGGAGTACCACTGAAGCTTTCTTT,CASSPRSTTEAFF
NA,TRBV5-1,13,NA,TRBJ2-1,TGCGCCAGCAGCTTACTAGTCTACAATGAGCAGTTCTTC,CASSLLVYNEQFF
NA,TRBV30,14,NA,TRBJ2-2,TGTGCCTGGAGTGTAAACCAGGGGTCCGGGGAGCTGTTTTTT,CAWSVNQGSGELFF
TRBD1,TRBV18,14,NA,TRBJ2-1,TGTGCCAGCTCACCTAGACAGGGTGGGAATGAGCAGTTCTTC,CASSPRQGGNEQFF
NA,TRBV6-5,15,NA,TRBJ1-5,TGTGCCACCGGTGGGGGGTCTAAGAGCAATCAGCCCCAGCATTTT,CATGGGSKSNQPQHF
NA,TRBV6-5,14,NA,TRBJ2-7,TGTGCCAGCAGTTACTCGTGGAGCTCCTACGAGCAGTACTTC,CASSYSWSSYEQYF
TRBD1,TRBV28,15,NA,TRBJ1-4,TGTGCCAGCAGTCTCGGGACAGGGCCGAAGGAAAAACTGTTTTTT,CASSLGTGPKEKLFF
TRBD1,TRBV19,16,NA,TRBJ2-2,TGTGCCAGTAGTATCCGGACAGGCGCGAACACCGGGGAGCTGTTTTTT,CASSIRTGANTGELFF
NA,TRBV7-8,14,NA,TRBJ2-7,TGTGCCAGCAGCCTCCCGGACGGTACCTACGAGCAGTACTTC,CASSLPDGTYEQYF
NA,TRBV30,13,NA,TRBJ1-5,TGTGCCTGCCAGGACAGCAACAATCAGCCCCAGCATTTT,CACQDSNNQPQHF
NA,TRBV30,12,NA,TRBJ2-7,TGTGCCTGGAGTCCTTCCGGTAGGGTGCAGTACTTC,CAWSPSGRVQYF